This T cell receptor beta chain was documented in a study of CD8 T cells in ankylosing spondylitis. This clonotype was recorded a few times. Its antigen is unknown. TCRdb re-analysed the 5' RACE reads in MiXCR, keeping a single row per CDR3 protein. The sample lists roughly 490,000 distinct CDR3 sequences, about 5% occurring once. The ends lost 0 bases at V and 7 bases at J; junction bases unmatched: 5. The CDR3 has 16 residues. In germline, CDR1 is SGHRS, CDR2 YFSETQ. Study-level findings and limits: A TCR beta motif of eight highly homologous variants appeared characteristic of ankylosing spondylitis blood.

J is TRBJ1-4 and V is TRBV5-1; 11 positions match TRBD1. Sequenced material: blood, either unsorted or a sorted T cell fraction (not recorded which). The receptor was derived from a male donor with ankylosing spondylitis. CDR3 in DNA: TGCGCCAGCAGCTTGGTCCGTGGGACAGGGGGTGAAAAACTGTTTTTT. This encodes CASSLVRGTGGEKLFF.